These 27 T cell receptor beta chains originate from one sample sequenced in a study of cytomegalovirus exposure and HLA in healthy donors. Amplification used 60 Vbeta primers and 13 Jbeta primers. Profiled with immunoSEQ multiplex PCR; TCRdb holds only in-frame clones, not every one. This table holds roughly 81,000 clones, around three quarters found once. Sequencing was performed on PBMCs. All receptors come from a man aged 25 to 40 in good health and CMV-seronegative.

V and J are TRBV5-6 and TRBJ2-2, with a possible D match to TRBD1 (6 bases). From germline, CDR1 is SGHDT and CDR2 YYEEEE. Trimming left V 5 bases short and J 6 bases short, with 11 bases between. There are 13 residues in the CDR3. Written as DNA, the CDR3 is TGTGCCAGCAGGTACGGGACATCCGGGGAGCTGTTTTTT. Its protein product is CASRYGTSGELFF.

This clone was seen a handful of times. The chain uses TRBV13 and TRBJ1-1; D is undetermined. Germline CDR1 and CDR2: PRHDT and FYEKMQ (reference sequence). The V and J ends lost 4 bases and 0 bases respectively, with 12 bases between them. The CDR3 contains 15 residues. The CDR3 region is CASSSDGRLNTEAFF. The CDR3 nucleotides read TGTGCCAGCAGCTCGGACGGGAGATTGAACACTGAAGCTTTCTTT.

The V gene is TRBV5-6, the J gene TRBJ1-2; D unclear. The V and J ends lost 3 bases and 8 bases respectively, with 11 bases between them. Germline V lookup: CDR1 SGHDT, CDR2 YYEEEE. The CDR3 has 12 residues. The CDR3 loop reads CASSSLPGGYTF. The CDR3 DNA sequence: TGTGCCAGCAGCTCCCTTCCGGGGGGCTACACCTTC.

The chain uses TRBV4-3 and TRBJ1-1; D may be TRBD1 (5 bases). CDR1 LGHNA and CDR2 YSLEER come from the germline V gene. CDR3 length: 15 residues. Trimming stripped 0 bases from V and 5 bases from J, with 13 bases between. The DNA of the CDR3 is TGCGCCAGCAGCCAAGATAAAAGGGGCCGGACTGAAGCTTTCTTT. Translation gives CASSQDKRGRTEAFF.

The rearrangement uses TRBV5-1 and TRBJ2-3, with D possibly being TRBD1 (6 bases). This CDR3 has 15 amino acids. The germline V gene encodes CDR1 SGHRS and CDR2 YFSETQ. The V end lost 4 bases, the J end lost 3 bases, and 15 bases lay between the germline ends. The CDR3 DNA sequence: TGCGCCAGCAGCACTAACACAGGGAGAACAGATACGCAGTATTTT. It specifies CASSTNTGRTDTQYF.

This chain connects TRBV29-1 to TRBJ1-1; possibly TRBD1 for D (6 bases). The length of the CDR3 is 13 residues. Trimming left V 5 bases short and J 0 bases short, with 10 bases between. CDR1 is SQVTM, CDR2 ANQGSEA, per germline. CDR3 DNA sequence: TGCAGCGTTCAGGCAGGGGTGAACACTGAAGCTTTCTTT. This codes for CSVQAGVNTEAFF.

The CDR3 reads CASTRQGAGVEAFF. CDR3 in DNA: TGTGCCAGCACTAGACAGGGGGCTGGGGTAGAAGCTTTCTTT. The chain is built from TRBV25-1 and TRBJ1-1; 10 positions agree with TRBD1. Germline values: CDR1 MGHDK, CDR2 SYGVNS. The CDR3 runs to 14 residues. The V gene end was trimmed by 7 bases and the J gene end by 8 bases; junction bases not matched to a gene: 10.

The rearrangement joins TRBV19 to TRBJ1-2, with 9 bases matching TRBD1. Germline lookup yields CDR1 LNHDA and CDR2 SQIVND (reference sequence). The CDR3 has 15 amino acids. Trimming removed 5 bases from V and 3 bases from J; junction bases left unmatched: 7. The CDR3 nucleotides read TGTGCCAGTAGTGGCCGGGACAGGGCCGACTATGGCTACACCTTC. This sequence encodes CASSGRDRADYGYTF.

This clone was observed a single time. The chain couples TRBV7-8 to TRBJ2-6; the D is unclear. Germline CDR1 and CDR2: SGHVS and FQNEAQ. CDR3 length equals 16 residues. The ends were cut back, 4 bases at V and 0 bases at J, with 10 bases in the middle. CDR3 DNA sequence: TGTGCCAGCAGCTCGCACAGAGCCTCTGGGGCCAACGTCCTGACTTTC. The encoded protein is CASSSHRASGANVLTF.

The V call is TRBV7-2, the J call TRBJ2-1, with TRBD2 matching 7 bases. The germline V gene encodes CDR1 SGHTA and CDR2 FQGNSA. Unmatched junction bases numbered 0, after V lost 1 base and J lost 6 bases. This CDR3 contains 13 residues. The DNA of the CDR3 is TGTGCCAGCAGCTTAGGGGGGGGCAATGAGCAGTTCTTC. This translates into CASSLGGGNEQFF.

A few counts support this clone. The chain employs TRBV7-2 and TRBJ1-5; no reliable D call. Trimming took off 2 bases at V and 4 bases at J, with 6 bases between the two ends. Germline-derived CDR1 and CDR2 are SGHTA and FQGNSA. There are 13 residues in the CDR3. The CDR3 region has the DNA TGTGCCAGCAGCTTACGACTGAATCAGCCCCAGCATTTT. It is translated as CASSLRLNQPQHF.

The rearrangement uses TRBV5-4 and TRBJ2-3; D gene ambiguous. The CDR3 has 12 amino acids. Germline CDR1 and CDR2: SGHNT and YYREEE (reference sequence). Trimming stripped 4 bases from V and 3 bases from J, with 6 bases between. Here the CDR3 reads CASSPGTDTQYF. In nucleotides, the CDR3 is TGTGCCAGCAGCCCCGGGACAGATACGCAGTATTTT.

The chain joins TRBV7-2 to TRBJ2-7; TRBD1 matches 7 bases. The CDR3 has 15 residues. Germline V gene lookup returns CDR1 SGHTA and CDR2 FQGNSA. Germline trimming cut 5 bases from V and 2 bases from J; bases unmatched to any gene: 9. The CDR3 loop reads CASSPQEGQTYEQYF. The CDR3 region has the DNA TGTGCCAGCAGCCCTCAAGAGGGACAGACCTACGAGCAGTACTTC.

This sequence joins TRBV2 and TRBJ1-5; 8 bases agree with TRBD1. V lost 2 bases, J lost 7 bases, and 4 bases stayed unmatched. This CDR3 comprises 14 residues. Germline V gene lookup returns CDR1 SNHLY and CDR2 FYNNEI. CDR3 sequence: CASSETGQGQPQHF. CDR3 nucleotide sequence: TGTGCCAGCAGTGAAACCGGACAGGGACAGCCCCAGCATTTT.

The chain carries TRBV10-3 and TRBJ1-2; D remains ambiguous. Germline assignment: CDR1 ENHRY and CDR2 SYGVKD. V gave up 0 bases and J gave up 4 bases, with 6 bases separating them. The CDR3 runs to 13 residues. The CDR3 region has the DNA TGTGCCATCAGTGAGTCGTACGGCTATGGCTACACCTTC. Protein: CAISESYGYGYTF.

The genes are TRBV6-5 and TRBJ2-1; 8 nucleotides match TRBD2. The germline V gene encodes CDR1 MNHEY and CDR2 SVGAGI. This CDR3 contains 14 residues. CDR3 loop: CATGAGVPLAGQFF. The CDR3 nucleotides are TGTGCAACCGGAGCGGGAGTACCTCTCGCGGGGCAGTTCTTC.

The chain has TRBV10-3 and TRBJ2-7, with 13 bases identical to TRBD2. CDR3 size: 15 residues. Germline-derived CDR1 and CDR2 are ENHRY and SYGVKD. Trimming at V came to 10 bases and at J to 4 bases, leaving 10 bases not matched to a gene. The CDR3: CATGLAGEGLYEQYF. For the CDR3, the DNA is TGTGCCACCGGACTAGCGGGAGAAGGACTATACGAGCAGTACTTC.

The chain uses TRBV15 and TRBJ1-2; no clear D gene. Per germline, CDR1 LNHNV and CDR2 YYDKDF (reference sequence). The CDR3 is 14 residues long. V lost 0 bases and J 2 bases, leaving 7 bases between the germline ends. CDR3 in amino acids: CATSRDLQNYGYTF. The CDR3 DNA reads TGTGCCACCAGCAGAGATTTACAGAACTATGGCTACACCTTC. Combining the CDR3 with reference TRBV15 and TRBJ1-2 gives the whole variable domain DAMVIQNPRYQVTQFGKPVTLSCSQTLNHNVMYWYQQKSSQAPKLLFHYYDKDFNNEADTPDNFQSRRPNTSFCFLDIRSPGLGDTAMYLCATSRDLQNYGYTFGSGTRLTVV.

This chain joins TRBV4-2 and TRBJ1-5; 7 positions agree with TRBD1. Germline CDR1 is LGHNA and CDR2 is YNFKEQ. This CDR3 contains 16 residues. V dropped 4 bases and J dropped 7; count of bases not matched to a gene: 13. The CDR3, as DNA: TGTGCCAGCAGCCTTGACTCAGGGGGTATATGGCAGCCCCAGCATTTT. Its translation: CASSLDSGGIWQPQHF.

This clone came up once. The chain employs TRBV23-1 and TRBJ1-1; 7 positions agree with TRBD1. TRBV23-1 carries the ORF label, with uncertain function. The CDR3 contains 17 residues. V trimming: 3 bases; J trimming: 8 bases; junction bases outside the gene matches: 18. The CDR3 sequence: CASSHLQGRYYSPEAFF. CDR3 sequence (DNA): TGCGCCAGCAGTCACTTACAGGGGAGATACTATTCCCCGGAAGCTTTCTTT.

V usage is TRBV6-5 and J usage is TRBJ2-7; 9 bases agree with TRBD1. V shed 0 bases, J shed 7 bases, and the junction held 4 bases outside the gene matches. The CDR3 has 14 amino acids. Looked up from germline, CDR1 is MNHEY and CDR2 is SVGAGI. The CDR3 loop reads CASSYSGTGSEQYF. CDR3 coding DNA: TGTGCCAGCAGTTACTCCGGGACAGGGAGTGAGCAGTACTTC.

V usage is TRBV12-2 and J usage is TRBJ2-5; the table's D gene call, TRBD2, was not cross checked with the DNA. TRBV12-2 is a documented pseudogene. The CDR3 length is 17 residues. For the CDR3, the DNA is TGTGCAAGTCGCTCGTCCGGGGGACGGATCAGACAAGAGACCCAGTACTTC. Translation gives CASRSSGGRIRQETQYF.

V gene TRBV6-1 combines with J gene TRBJ1-4; D ambiguous. CDR3 length: 13 amino acids. Trimming pared 5 bases from V and 5 bases from J, leaving 9 bases between. CDR1 is MNHNS and CDR2 is SASEGT in the germline V gene. The chain's CDR3 is CASSSYLNEKLFF. The CDR3 DNA is TGTGCCAGCAGTTCCTACCTCAATGAAAAACTGTTTTTT.

The V gene is TRBV6-1, the J gene TRBJ2-5; D is perhaps TRBD1 (5 bases). The end of the DNA aligns better with TRBJ2-7, so the J call may be wrong. The CDR3 totals 13 residues. Germline V lookup: CDR1 MNHNS, CDR2 SASEGT. CDR3 residues: CASRQESSYEQYF. CDR3 in DNA: TGTGCCAGCAGACAGGAATCATCCTACGAGCAGTACTTC.

This clone came up a few times. The rearrangement joins TRBV5-4 to TRBJ1-4, with D perhaps TRBD1 (5 bases). The CDR3 length is 15 residues. V was shortened by 0 bases and J by 8 bases, with 14 bases between the two germline ends. Looked up from germline, CDR1 is SGHNT and CDR2 is YYREEE (reference sequence). For the CDR3, the DNA is TGTGCCAGCAGCTTGGCCCCAGGGTCTGAGGAAAAACTGTTTTTT. This codes for CASSLAPGSEEKLFF.

The rearrangement uses TRBV6-1 and TRBJ2-7, with TRBD1 matching over 7 bases. Looked up from germline, CDR1 is MNHNS and CDR2 is SASEGT. V shed 4 bases and J 2 bases; nucleotides not matched to a gene: 8. CDR3 size: 15 residues. Here the CDR3 reads CASSAPTGRAYEQYF. Written as DNA, the CDR3 is TGTGCCAGCAGTGCCCCGACAGGGCGGGCCTACGAGCAGTACTTC.

This clone was recorded only once. The V and J genes are TRBV27 and TRBJ1-6; possible D gene TRBD1, 6 bases. Germline V gene lookup returns CDR1 MNHEY and CDR2 SMNVEV (reference sequence). The CDR3 consists of 17 residues. The ends were cut back, 3 bases at V and 0 bases at J, with 12 bases in the middle. In nucleotides, the CDR3 is TGTGCCAGCAGTTTTCCGAACAGGGACTCCTATAATTCACCCCTCCACTTT. The encoded protein is CASSFPNRDSYNSPLHF.